This T cell receptor beta chain was observed in a study of response to subunit inactivated influenza vaccine. Whole-study results and caveats: Authors suggested that a seasonal influenza vaccination recruits few new T cells each time.

From germline, CDR1 is MGHDK and CDR2 SYGVNS. V gave up 6 bases and J gave up 7 bases, with 6 bases separating them. This CDR3 contains 11 residues. This clonotype has a handful of counts. Its cognate antigen is unknown. TCRdb independently ran MiXCR on the RT-PCR reads; one entry per CDR3 protein. Of 500,000 to 600,000 distinct CDR3 sequences in the sample, about 15% were seen once. The TCR was taken from a man between 45 and 60 years old who received an inactivated influenza vaccine. This rearrangement joins TRBV25-1 to TRBJ2-2; D unresolved. This specimen consisted of PBMCs from blood, obtained roughly 13 days after vaccination. For the CDR3, the DNA is TGTGCCAGCAGGGTGCTCGGGGAGCTGTTTTTT. It is translated as CASRVLGELFF.